This entry lists 26 T cell receptor beta chains sequenced from one sample in a study of T-cell memory formation after mild COVID-19. Each CDR3 protein gets one entry after TCRdb re-called the 5' RACE reads with MiXCR. The repertoire consists of some 410,000 distinct CDR3 sequences, with about a quarter occurring once and the leading ten covering under 15%. Sequencing was performed on PBMCs or a T cell subset sorted from them (not recorded which). Receptor source: an adult woman who had mild COVID-19 (a few samples of this study predate the infection). Cell type and time point are not known.

The chain uses TRBV6-5 and TRBJ2-3; D tentatively fits TRBD1 or TRBD2 (6 bases each). The CDR3 spans 16 residues. Trimming removed 0 bases at V and 3 bases at J, with 13 bases between. CDR1 and CDR2 from the germline V gene are MNHEY and SVGAGI. In DNA, the CDR3 is TGTGCCAGCAGTTACTCGAAGGGGGGTCCTACAGATACGCAGTATTTT. It codes for CASSYSKGGPTDTQYF.

This rearrangement joins TRBV12-3 or TRBV12-4 to TRBJ2-7, with 8 positions matching TRBD1. This CDR3 has 14 residues. Unmatched junction bases numbered 9, after V lost 6 bases and J lost 5 bases. CDR3 protein: CASRPPSDRDEQYF. For the CDR3, the DNA is TGTGCCAGCAGGCCTCCGTCGGACAGGGACGAGCAGTACTTC.

The chain combines TRBV29-1 with TRBJ2-7, with D perhaps TRBD1 or TRBD2 (5 bases each). The V gene lost 7 bases and the J gene lost 2 bases, with 18 bases spanning the gap. The CDR3 spans 14 residues. Germline V CDR1 and CDR2: SQVTM, ANQGSEA. CDR3 DNA sequence: TGCAGCGCCTGCCGGGACCCGGGGACCTACGAGCAGTACTTC. Its protein product is CSACRDPGTYEQYF.

The chain uses TRBV11-2 and TRBJ2-7; 12 bases match TRBD2. CDR1 is SGHAT, CDR2 FQNNGV, per germline. The CDR3 sequence is 18 residues long. The ends lost 0 bases at V and 2 bases at J; junction bases unmatched: 8. The CDR3 is CASSLDRRTSGTAYEQYF. The CDR3, as DNA: TGTGCCAGCAGCTTAGATCGGAGGACTAGCGGGACGGCCTACGAGCAGTACTTC.

The chain employs TRBV5-1 and TRBJ2-3, with TRBD2 matching 10 bases. Germline V gives CDR1 SGHRS, CDR2 YFSETQ. The CDR3 length is 14 residues. The V and J ends lost 0 bases and 11 bases, in that order; junction bases with no gene match: 6. CDR3 nucleotides: TGCGCCAGCAGCTTGGGAGCTAGCGGGAGTGAGCAGTATTTT. This sequence encodes CASSLGASGSEQYF.

This clonotype has more than one count but fewer than ten. V is TRBV19 and J is TRBJ2-1; no reliable D call. This CDR3 contains 14 residues. Germline loops: CDR1 LNHDA, CDR2 SQIVND (reference sequence). V lost 3 bases and J 2 bases, leaving 8 bases between the germline ends. The CDR3 coding sequence is TGTGCCAGTAGTATGCGGCAAGCCTACAATGAGCAGTTCTTC. Its translation: CASSMRQAYNEQFF.

CDR3 sequence reads: CSASGDRVYEQYF. DNA for the CDR3: TGCAGTGCTAGCGGGGACAGGGTCTACGAGCAGTACTTC. The chain has TRBV20-1 and TRBJ2-7, with TRBD1 matching over 9 bases. The CDR3 is 13 residues long. CDR1 DFQATT and CDR2 SNEGSKA come from the germline V gene (reference sequence). The V segment lost 3 bases and the J segment 3 bases; nucleotides outside the gene matches: 3.

The V call is TRBV7-9, the J call TRBJ1-6; 9 nucleotides align to TRBD1. The length of the CDR3 is 15 residues. CDR1 and CDR2 from the germline V gene are SEHNR and FQNEAQ (reference sequence). Trimming at V came to 5 bases and at J to 7 bases, leaving 6 bases not matched to a gene. The DNA of the CDR3 is TGTGCCAGCAGCAGACAGGGGGGCGCGAATTCACCCCTCCACTTT. Translation gives CASSRQGGANSPLHF.

This chain links TRBV11-2 with TRBJ2-5; no definite D call. There are 14 residues in the CDR3. V lost 1 base to trimming and J lost 1 base, with 7 bases between them. The germline CDR1 and CDR2 sequences are SGHAT and FQNNGV. DNA for the CDR3: TGTGCCAGCAGCTTAGGCCCCTTCCAAGAGACCCAGTACTTC. Encoded protein: CASSLGPFQETQYF.

This clonotype turned up a few times. The chain couples TRBV29-1 to TRBJ1-2; D call uncertain. The V and J ends lost 6 bases and 9 bases respectively, with 11 bases between them. This CDR3 contains 10 residues. Germline values: CDR1 SQVTM, CDR2 ANQGSEA. Written as DNA, the CDR3 is TGCAGCGTCAGTGATGACAGCTACACCTTC. This encodes CSVSDDSYTF.

This clonotype showed up just a few times. The chain uses TRBV7-2 and TRBJ1-2; maybe TRBD1 (6 bases). The CDR3 is made up of 14 amino acids. V dropped 1 base and J dropped 4 bases, with 10 bases sitting between them. From germline, CDR1 is SGHTA and CDR2 FQGNSA. CDR3 nucleotides: TGTGCCAGCAGCTTAGGACGGGGGCCCTATGGCTACACCTTC. Protein product: CASSLGRGPYGYTF.

This clonotype was seen more than once but under ten times. The rearrangement joins TRBV4-1 to TRBJ2-7; either TRBD1 or TRBD2 may supply D (5 bases each). Germline loops: CDR1 MGHRA, CDR2 YSYEKL. The CDR3 totals 15 residues. Between the trimmed V and J ends, which lost 3 bases and 2 bases, there was a span of 14 bases. CDR3 region: CASSQPPGRAYEQYF. The CDR3 DNA is TGCGCCAGCAGCCAGCCGCCGGGACGGGCCTACGAGCAGTACTTC.

In its sample, this clonotype ranks as medium-sized. The chain employs TRBV6-5 and TRBJ2-1; TRBD1 matches 10 bases. Losses at the gene ends were 8 bases for V and 6 bases for J; bases not matched to a gene: 7. Germline CDR1 MNHEY, CDR2 SVGAGI. CDR3 length equals 14 residues. The chain's CDR3 is CASALRTGGNEQFF. The CDR3 nucleotides are TGTGCCAGCGCATTGAGGACAGGGGGCAATGAGCAGTTCTTC.

This clonotype was picked up many times. The chain recombines TRBV9 with TRBJ1-4; D gene unclear. This CDR3 has 14 amino acids. V gave up 2 bases and J gave up 7 bases, with 12 bases separating them. CDR1 and CDR2 from the germline V gene are SGDLS and YYNGEE. CDR3 residues: CASSVGRGGEKLFF. The CDR3 coding sequence is TGTGCCAGCAGCGTGGGCCGCGGCGGTGAAAAACTGTTTTTT.

The table lists this clonotype with a few counts. The chain uses TRBV27 and TRBJ2-7; the D call may be TRBD1 or TRBD2 (7 bases each). CDR1 is MNHEY, CDR2 SMNVEV, per germline (reference sequence). This CDR3 is 16 amino acids long. Trimming took 4 bases from V and 0 from J, leaving 16 bases between them. CDR3 sequence: CASSSPGGGYSYEQYF. The CDR3 DNA follows: TGTGCCAGCAGTTCCCCAGGGGGGGGGTACTCCTACGAGCAGTACTTC.

This clonotype was picked up many times. A read error may produce the germline difference seen at one junction end. The chain has TRBV7-2 and TRBJ2-1, with TRBD2 as a possible D gene (6 bases). The CDR3 covers 14 residues. The V gene's germline CDR1 is SGHTA and CDR2 FQGNSA. The CDR3: CASRLDYVGNEQFF. The CDR3 DNA is TGTGCCAGCCGCTTGGACTACGTAGGGAATGAGCAGTTCTTC.

This clonotype showed up just a few times. The chain couples TRBV7-9 to TRBJ2-3; 7 bases map to TRBD2. The CDR3 loop spans 15 amino acids. The germline CDR1 and CDR2 sequences are SEHNR and FQNEAQ (reference sequence). J was trimmed by 4 bases and V by 7 bases; bases with no gene match: 11. The CDR3 DNA is TGTGCCAGCACCCCGGAGGCGGGGGTGGCAGATACGCAGTATTTT. The encoded protein is CASTPEAGVADTQYF.

As regards this clonotype: One end of the junction fails to match germline, which may point to a read error. This chain uses TRBV7-7 with TRBJ2-4; D is unclear. The CDR3 spans 14 residues. CDR1 is SSHAT and CDR2 is FNYEAQ in the germline V gene (reference sequence). DNA of the CDR3: TGTGCTAGCAGCTGCTCGCTAGCCAAAAACATTCAGTACTTC. Amino acids: CASSCSLAKNIQYF.

This clonotype was observed a few times. The chain joins TRBV3-1 to TRBJ1-5, with 9 positions matching TRBD1. From germline, CDR1 is LGHDT and CDR2 YNNKEL (reference sequence). Losses at the gene ends were 4 bases for V and 3 bases for J; bases not matched to a gene: 4. CDR3 size: 15 residues. The CDR3 here is CASSLQGAVNQPQHF. The CDR3 region has the DNA TGTGCCAGCAGCCTACAGGGGGCCGTCAATCAGCCCCAGCATTTT.

In its sample, this clonotype was seen a few times. V is TRBV6-6 and J is TRBJ2-4; D may be TRBD2 (6 bases). Per the germline V gene, CDR1 is MNHNY and CDR2 is SVGAGI (reference sequence). The germline V and J ends were trimmed by 5 bases and 8 bases, with 13 bases remaining between them. The length of the CDR3 is 13 residues. This CDR3 reads CASSPPTGDIQYF. As DNA, the CDR3 is TGTGCCAGCAGTCCCCCGACGGGAGACATTCAGTACTTC.

The DNA of the CDR3 is TGTGCCACCAGCAGAGAGACTAGCGGGAGCCATGAGCAGTTCTTC. This sequence encodes CATSRETSGSHEQFF. The V gene is TRBV15, the J gene TRBJ2-1; 12 bases line up with TRBD2. Looked up from germline, CDR1 is LNHNV and CDR2 is YYDKDF (reference sequence). Trimming cost V 0 bases and J 8 bases; bases outside gene matches: 2. The CDR3 runs 15 residues.

This clonotype was recorded a few times. The CDR3 DNA reads as TGCGCCAGCCAAGGACGAGGAGGGAACTCGAACACCGGGGAGCTGTTTTTT. This sequence encodes CASQGRGGNSNTGELFF. This chain joins TRBV5-1 and TRBJ2-2; D possibly corresponds to TRBD2 (6 bases). Trimming cost V 7 bases and J 0 bases, with 19 bases left between them. Germline V lookup: CDR1 SGHRS, CDR2 YFSETQ. The CDR3 covers 17 residues.

This clonotype was seen a handful of times. The rearrangement links TRBV9 to TRBJ2-1, with 14 bases that match TRBD2. The CDR3 length is 20 residues. The germline V gene has CDR1 SGDLS and CDR2 YYNGEE. V lost 2 bases and J lost 0; bases outside the gene matches: 10. CDR3 sequence (DNA): TGTGCCAGCAGCGTTGGACTAGCGGGGGGCTCTACTAGCTCCTACAATGAGCAGTTCTTC. It codes for CASSVGLAGGSTSSYNEQFF.

A few counts support this clonotype. The chain joins TRBV3-1 to TRBJ2-3, with TRBD2 identical over 7 bases. J gave up 8 bases and V 1 base, and 9 bases lay outside the gene matches. This CDR3 contains 15 residues. CDR1 is LGHDT, CDR2 YNNKEL, per germline (reference sequence). The CDR3 DNA is TGTGCCAGCAGCCAAGGAACCGCACCGGGGGGTACGCAGTATTTT. It encodes CASSQGTAPGGTQYF.

The CDR3 DNA reads as TGTGCCAGCAGCGTAGACGGGATCGGGGACTATGGCTACACCTTC. Its protein is CASSVDGIGDYGYTF. V and J are TRBV9 and TRBJ1-2, with D unresolved. V shed 0 bases and J shed 3 bases, with 12 bases lying between them. The CDR3 spans 15 residues. Germline V gene data show CDR1 as SGDLS and CDR2 as YYNGEE.

V usage is TRBV9 and J usage is TRBJ2-1, with 13 bases fitting TRBD2. V shed 4 bases and J 6 bases; nucleotides not matched to a gene: 10. This CDR3 is 17 amino acids long. Per the germline V gene, CDR1 is SGDLS and CDR2 is YYNGEE. The CDR3 reads CASSLGTSGAPANEQFF. In nucleotides, the CDR3 is TGTGCCAGCAGCCTCGGGACTAGCGGGGCGCCTGCCAATGAGCAGTTCTTC.